This record looks at one T cell receptor (beta chain) sequence and its context. Clones were sequenced by immunoSEQ multiplex PCR, and TCRdb holds only the in-frame ones, with some missing. This table has approximately 67,000 clones, around 88% appearing once. The sample originates from a study of neoadjuvant anti-PD-1 for oral cavity cancer. This CDR3 has 17 residues. CDR1 is LGHNA, CDR2 YNFKEQ, per germline. V dropped 1 base and J dropped 4; count of bases not matched to a gene: 7. The chain combines TRBV4-2 with TRBJ2-5; the match to TRBD1 covers 12 bases. The sequences come from PBMCs, collected before nivolumab (anti-PD-1) treatment. The sequence was obtained from a person between 40 and 85 years old with oral cavity squamous cell carcinoma. The CDR3 DNA sequence: TGTGCCAGCAGCCAAGGCACGGGACAGGGGGCGCGAGAGACCCAGTACTTC. This codes for CASSQGTGQGARETQYF.